This is a list of T cell receptor beta chains from one sample in a study of post-analysis software for immune sequencing data. Via MiXCR, TCRdb re-called the PCR reads, giving one row per CDR3 protein. Here the sample spans hundreds of thousands of distinct CDR3 sequences, around 60% being singletons. Sequenced: blood. These receptors were taken from a girl aged 2 to 9 with multiple sclerosis. Both conserved end residues are part of each CDR3. D genes are given only for firm matches. The size field is filled for only some rows; it gives once, few, many or a size class.

TRBJ2-7 . TRBV18 . CASSPYEGSYEQYF TGTGCCAGCTCACCATACGAAGGCTCCTACGAGCAGTACTTC
TRBJ2-2 . TRBV5-1 . CASSLGRGELPSTGGLFF TGCGCCAGCAGCTTGGGGCGGGGCGAGCTTCCGAGCACCGGGGGGCTGTTTTTT
TRBJ1-2 few TRBV29-1 TRBD1 CSVEGSVRGIYGYTF TGCAGCGTGGAGGGGTCGGTCAGGGGGATCTATGGCTACACCTTC
TRBJ2-3 . TRBV7-9 TRBD2 CASSPSSGVGDTQYF TGTGCCAGCAGCCCGAGTAGCGGGGTAGGGGATACGCAGTATTTT
TRBJ2-3 . TRBV24-1 TRBD2 CASSGRGYDTQYF TGTGCCTCCTCTGGGCGGGGGTACGATACGCAGTATTTT
TRBJ2-6 . TRBV29-1 . CSVAKISGANVLTF TGCAGCGTTGCGAAGATCTCTGGGGCCAACGTCCTGACTTTC
TRBJ1-5 . TRBV5-5 TRBD1 CASSIGQGGQPQHF TGTGCCAGCAGCATAGGGCAGGGGGGTCAGCCCCAGCATTTT
TRBJ1-2 . TRBV5-1 . CASSLTLEANYGYTF TGCGCCAGCAGCTTAACACTGGAAGCTAACTATGGCTACACCTTC
TRBJ1-2 once TRBV20-1 . CSAPTGPLYGYTF TGCAGTGCTCCCACGGGACCACTCTATGGCTACACCTTC
TRBJ2-1 . TRBV7-7 TRBD2 CASSLDSSGGANNEQFF TGTGCCAGCAGCTTAGATTCGAGCGGGGGGGCCAACAATGAGCAGTTCTTC
TRBJ2-1 . TRBV27 TRBD2 CASSWRISRGSYNEQFF TGTGCCAGCAGTTGGCGGATCTCGCGGGGGTCCTACAATGAGCAGTTCTTC
TRBJ1-2 . TRBV29-1 . CSVWTAPSGYTF TGCAGCGTCTGGACAGCCCCGTCGGGCTACACCTTC
TRBJ1-2 . TRBV11-2 . CATFLGRENYGYTF TGTGCCACCTTTCTGGGACGGGAGAACTATGGCTACACCTTC
TRBJ2-1 many TRBV29-1 TRBD1 CSVVRQGDSYNEQFF TGCAGCGTTGTCCGACAGGGGGACTCCTACAATGAGCAGTTCTTC
TRBJ2-5 . TRBV20-1 . CSAVRASQETQYF TGCAGTGCTGTGCGGGCTTCCCAAGAGACCCAGTACTTC
TRBJ2-7 . TRBV5-5 TRBD2 CASSYTSGRDEQYF TGTGCCAGCAGCTATACTAGCGGGAGAGACGAGCAGTACTTC
TRBJ2-3 . TRBV6-5 . CASNKDRSDTQYF TGTGCCAGCAACAAGGACCGATCAGATACGCAGTATTTT
TRBJ2-1 . TRBV7-8 . CASSLVRPSGEQFF TGTGCCAGCAGCTTAGTTCGGCCGTCTGGTGAGCAGTTCTTC
TRBJ2-7 few TRBV12-3/TRBV12-4 . CASTPLEIEQYF TGTGCCAGCACTCCCCTGGAAATCGAGCAGTACTTC
TRBJ1-1 . TRBV4-1 TRBD1 CASSSFIQGAGRNTEAFF TGCGCCAGCAGTTCTTTTATACAGGGGGCTGGGAGGAACACTGAAGCTTTCTTT
TRBJ1-1 . TRBV12-3/TRBV12-4 . CASSLGSGAGKRTKAFF TGTGCCAGCAGTCTGGGTTCTGGGGCAGGAAAGAGGACGAAAGCTTTCTTT
TRBJ2-6 . TRBV6-4 TRBD1 CASSPDRHAGANVLTF TGTGCCAGCAGTCCGGACAGGCACGCTGGGGCCAACGTCCTGACTTTC
TRBJ2-5 . TRBV20-1 TRBD2 CSARLAGVSQETQYF TGCAGTGCTAGACTAGCGGGGGTATCCCAAGAGACCCAGTACTTC
TRBJ1-1 . TRBV12-3/TRBV12-4 TRBD1 CASSAGQGLNTEAFF TGTGCCAGCAGCGCGGGACAGGGTTTGAACACTGAAGCTTTCTTT
TRBJ2-3 . TRBV29-1 . CSYRQDTQYF TGCAGCTACCGTCAAGATACGCAGTATTTT
TRBJ2-1 . TRBV5-1 . CASSVPGSHEQFF TGCGCCAGCAGCGTACCGGGCAGCCATGAGCAGTTCTTC
TRBJ2-3 . TRBV6-5 TRBD2 CASSYLGLAGAPDTQYF TGTGCCAGCAGTTACCTGGGACTAGCGGGAGCCCCGGATACGCAGTATTTT
TRBJ2-7 few TRBV2 . CASRQGRYSYEQYF TGTGCCAGCAGACAGGGACGTTACTCCTACGAGCAGTACTTC
TRBJ2-1 . TRBV6-6 . CASRPLGEIMNEQFF TGTGCCAGCAGACCCCTCGGGGAGATTATGAATGAACAGTTCTTC
TRBJ2-7 . TRBV5-1 TRBD2 CASSLGLAGFDEQYF TGCGCCAGCAGCTTGGGGCTAGCGGGTTTCGACGAGCAGTACTTC
TRBJ2-5 . TRBV5-1 TRBD1 CASRQGAMETQYF TGCGCCAGCAGGCAGGGGGCAATGGAGACCCAGTACTTC
TRBJ2-7 . TRBV6-5 . CASREKDSYEQYF TGTGCCAGCAGGGAGAAAGACTCCTACGAGCAGTACTTC
TRBJ1-1 once TRBV7-9 . CGIGGANTEVFF TGTGGCATTGGGGGGGCGAACACTGAAGTTTTCTTT
TRBJ2-2 . TRBV10-3 TRBD1 CAIGGQGRTGELFF TGTGCCATCGGGGGACAGGGAAGGACCGGGGAGCTGTTTTTT
TRBJ2-6 . TRBV2 . CASLSRKSTGANVLTF TGTGCCAGCCTAAGCAGGAAATCGACTGGGGCCAACGTCCTGACTTTC
TRBJ2-5 few TRBV7-2 . CASSSWGGGETQYF TGTGCCAGCAGCTCCTGGGGGGGCGGGGAGACCCAGTACTTC
TRBJ2-6 few TRBV5-1 . CASSFASGANVLTF TGTGCCAGCAGTTTTGCGTCAGGGGCCAACGTCCTGACTTTC
TRBJ2-3 . TRBV5-1 TRBD2 CASSSGLAVTDTQYF TGTGCCAGCAGTTCTGGACTAGCGGTCACAGATACGCAGTATTTT
TRBJ2-3 . TRBV5-1 TRBD2 CASSPATSGSTDTQYF TGCGCCAGCAGTCCAGCGACTAGCGGGAGCACAGATACGCAGTATTTT
TRBJ2-7 few TRBV7-2 . CASRNRDEQYF TGTGCCAGCAGAAACCGAGACGAGCAGTACTTC
TRBJ2-1 . TRBV25-1 . CASTGLSEQFF TGTGCCAGCACAGGGTTGAGTGAGCAGTTCTTC
TRBJ2-3 few TRBV5-1 . CASSLVLGIVGTDTQYF TGCGCCAGCAGCTTGGTTTTAGGTATCGTGGGCACAGATACGCAGTATTTT
TRBJ1-2 . TRBV3-1 . CASSQDQQGGYTF TGTGCCAGCAGCCAAGATCAACAGGGAGGCTACACCTTC
TRBJ2-1 few TRBV7-7 . CASSLAGSSEQFF TGTGCCAGCAGCTTAGCCGGATCTAGTGAGCAGTTCTTC
TRBJ2-3 . TRBV27 . CASSPGTLVRDTQYF TGTGCCAGCAGTCCGGGGACACTGGTAAGAGATACGCAGTATTTT
TRBJ2-5 . TRBV6-1 . CASKWGRETQYF TGTGCCAGCAAGTGGGGGCGCGAGACCCAGTACTTC
TRBJ1-2 . TRBV7-2 . CASSQRTGAHNGYTF TGTGCCAGCAGCCAGCGAACCGGGGCGCACAATGGCTACACCTTC
TRBJ2-1 . TRBV28 . CASSLFPLSYNEQFF TGTGCCAGCAGTTTATTCCCATTATCCTACAATGAGCAGTTCTTC
TRBJ1-1 . TRBV7-9 TRBD1 CASSLWGGGRGTEAFF TGTGCCAGCAGCTTATGGGGAGGGGGCCGCGGCACTGAAGCTTTCTTT
TRBJ2-1 few TRBV6-5 TRBD2 CASSSSGLAVYNEQFF TGTGCCAGCAGTTCGTCGGGACTAGCCGTTTACAATGAGCAGTTCTTC
TRBJ2-1 . TRBV20-1 . CSAKQKPQGYEQFF TGCAGTGCTAAACAAAAGCCACAGGGATATGAGCAGTTCTTC
TRBJ2-7 . TRBV7-9 TRBD1 CASSSRDRAHEQYF TGTGCCAGCAGCTCCCGGGACAGGGCCCACGAGCAGTACTTC
TRBJ2-3 few TRBV6-2/TRBV6-3 . CASSRSSDTQYF TGTGCCAGCAGTCGTTCTAGCGATACGCAGTATTTT
TRBJ2-1 . TRBV6-4 TRBD2 CASNDSGTTYNEQFF TGTGCCAGCAATGACTCCGGGACTACATACAATGAGCAGTTCTTC